This T cell receptor (beta chain) was captured in a study of blood T cell repertoires in COVID-19. Germline V CDR1 and CDR2: SGHRS, YFSETQ. V lost 4 bases and J lost 0, with 10 bases in between. This CDR3 is 14 amino acids long. Original analysis: Estimated nucleated cell counts came from reference gene primer amplification. The data were produced by immunoSEQ multiplex PCR, yet TCRdb's version contains in-frame clones alone and is incomplete. V, J and clone size were drawn from that table, and D and trimming were deduced from the DNA. Altogether some 270,000 clones are present, approximately 84% being singletons, with the ten largest covering 6.6%. Participants spanned ages roughly 18 to 90 years and resided in 20 to 30 US areas. People in the exposed group encountered a COVID-19 case within 2 weeks before entering the study.

The sequence was collected from a woman aged 45-59 years who had been exposed to COVID-19. The sample comprised PBMCs or T cells enriched from blood (not recorded which). The chain carries TRBV5-1 and TRBJ1-1; D not certain. This chain's CDR3 is CASSPNSMNTEAFF. The CDR3, as DNA: TGCGCCAGCAGCCCCAACTCAATGAACACTGAAGCTTTCTTT.